Below, 21 T cell receptor beta chains from the same sample are listed, as sequenced in a study of PD-L1 blockade in urothelial cancer. As for time point: peripheral blood 6 weeks after treatment start. Produced via immunoSEQ multiplex PCR; TCRdb's table is partial and in-frame only. The sample records roughly 28,000 clones, roughly 80% being singletons. The sequences come from PBMCs, collected around atezolizumab (anti-PD-L1) treatment. All receptors derive from a man between 65 and 85 years old with urothelial cancer.

The chain carries TRBV5-1 and TRBJ1-1; D is uncertain. The CDR3 has 14 residues. The V and J ends lost 5 bases and 1 base respectively, with 12 bases between them. Looked up from germline, CDR1 is SGHRS and CDR2 is YFSETQ. The CDR3, as DNA: TGCGCCAGCAGTTCAGCGGTGGGGAACACTGAAGCTTTCTTT. Protein sequence: CASSSAVGNTEAFF.

The chain couples TRBV6-1 to TRBJ2-3, with TRBD1 matching over 8 bases. With V trimmed by 6 bases and J by 4 bases, 6 bases remained unmatched. CDR1 MNHNS and CDR2 SASEGT come from the germline V gene. The CDR3 covers 14 residues. CDR3 coding DNA: TGTGCCAGCAGGGCTTTGACAGGGGCAGATACGCAGTATTTT. It codes for CASRALTGADTQYF.

This rearrangement joins TRBV5-8 to TRBJ2-1; D not certain. V shed 1 base and J shed 0 bases, with 5 bases lying between them. This CDR3 is 14 amino acids long. Germline CDR1 reads SGHTS; CDR2 reads YDEGEE. CDR3 nucleotides: TGTGCCAGCAGCTTGCCCAACTCCTACAATGAGCAGTTCTTC. Amino acid sequence: CASSLPNSYNEQFF. The whole variable domain, remainder taken from reference TRBV5-8 and TRBJ2-1, is EAGVTQSPTHLIKTRGQQATLRCSPISGHTSVYWYQQALGLGLQFLLWYDEGEERNRGNFPPRFSGRQFPNYSSELNVNALELEDSALYLCASSLPNSYNEQFFGPGTRLTVL.

This chain uses TRBV6-1 with TRBJ1-2, with 7 positions matching TRBD1. The CDR3 contains 13 residues. Germline CDR1 reads MNHNS; CDR2 reads SASEGT. With V trimmed by 7 bases and J by 4 bases, 6 bases remained unmatched. CDR3 bases: TGTGCCAGCATGAGAGGGGGCGTCTATGGCTACACCTTC. This translates into CASMRGGVYGYTF.

The chain recombines TRBV6-6 with TRBJ2-7; D may be TRBD2 (6 bases). Germline loops: CDR1 MNHNY, CDR2 SVGAGI (reference sequence). The CDR3 is 14 amino acids. V lost 2 bases and J lost 3, with 11 bases in between. CDR3 residues: CASSYRAGFYEQYF. Written as DNA, the CDR3 is TGTGCCAGCAGTTACAGAGCGGGCTTCTACGAGCAGTACTTC.

The chain combines TRBV7-8 with TRBJ2-3; TRBD1 agrees at 8 bases. Germline CDR1 SGHVS, CDR2 FQNEAQ. The CDR3 is 16 amino acids. J gave up 4 bases and V 5 bases, and 11 bases lay outside the gene matches. CDR3 amino acids: CASSPGGGPSADTQYF. CDR3 DNA sequence: TGTGCCAGCAGCCCAGGGGGCGGACCGTCCGCAGATACGCAGTATTTT.

V gene TRBV7-2 combines with J gene TRBJ2-2, with TRBD1 matching 10 bases. J gave up 6 bases and V 3 bases, and 4 bases lay outside the gene matches. Germline lookup yields CDR1 SGHTA and CDR2 FQGNSA. CDR3 length equals 15 residues. The CDR3 bases are TGTGCCAGCAGCTTCGGACAGGGGGTCCCCGGGGAGCTGTTTTTT. It specifies CASSFGQGVPGELFF.

J is TRBJ1-6 and V is TRBV4-1; D gene ambiguous. Deletions cut 0 bases from V and 0 bases from J, with 6 bases between. Germline V CDR1 and CDR2: MGHRA, YSYEKL. CDR3 length equals 16 residues. The CDR3 reads CASSQERSSYNSPLHF. In DNA, the CDR3 is TGCGCCAGCAGCCAAGAAAGGAGCTCCTATAATTCACCCCTCCACTTT.

This chain links TRBV2 with TRBJ1-2; D possibly corresponds to TRBD1 (6 bases). The V gene lost 5 bases and the J gene lost 7 bases, with 14 bases spanning the gap. This CDR3 has 13 amino acids. Germline V CDR1 and CDR2: SNHLY, FYNNEI. CDR3 protein: CASSYRVSLGYTF. In DNA form, the CDR3 reads TGTGCCAGCAGTTACAGGGTTTCCCTTGGCTACACCTTC.

A single count supports this clone. V usage is TRBV30 and J usage is TRBJ2-3; D is possibly TRBD1 (6 bases). V shed 5 bases and J shed 5 bases, with 17 bases lying between them. The CDR3 loop spans 14 amino acids. Germline CDR1 and CDR2: GTSNPN and SVGIG (reference sequence). The CDR3 sequence: CAWRTAPSRDTQYF. Here the CDR3 DNA reads TGTGCCTGGCGGACAGCACCAAGCCGAGATACGCAGTATTTT.

This clone was seen a few times. The chain recombines TRBV29-1 with TRBJ1-2, with D possibly TRBD1 on 6 matching bases. The CDR3 is made up of 12 amino acids. Per the germline V gene, CDR1 is SQVTM and CDR2 is ANQGSEA. Trimming removed 4 bases at V and 2 bases at J, with 8 bases between. The DNA for the CDR3 is TGCAGCGTTGGAAGGGGGAACTATGGCTACACCTTC. It yields the protein CSVGRGNYGYTF.

V usage is TRBV5-6 and J usage is TRBJ1-2; 7 bases line up with TRBD1. The CDR3 totals 15 residues. The germline V gene encodes CDR1 SGHDT and CDR2 YYEEEE. V shed 5 bases, J shed 4 bases, and the junction held 11 bases outside the gene matches. Here the CDR3 reads CASRSRDRGIYGYTF. DNA for the CDR3: TGTGCCAGCAGGTCCCGGGACAGAGGCATCTATGGCTACACCTTC.

The chain couples TRBV6-1 to TRBJ1-5; D is undetermined. Trimming removed 0 bases at V and 4 bases at J, with 13 bases between. The CDR3 length is 16 residues. The germline CDR1 and CDR2 sequences are MNHNS and SASEGT. The CDR3 coding sequence is TGTGCCAGCAGTGAAGCGCGGACTCCAGTGAATCAGCCCCAGCATTTT. It is translated as CASSEARTPVNQPQHF.

The chain combines TRBV2 with TRBJ2-3; D gene ambiguous. V gave up 4 bases and J gave up 6 bases, with 5 bases separating them. Germline loops: CDR1 SNHLY, CDR2 FYNNEI. The CDR3 is 11 residues long. Here the CDR3 reads CASSGRDTQYF. The DNA of the CDR3 is TGTGCCAGCAGTGGCCGGGATACGCAGTATTTT.

The table lists this clone with a few counts. The J gene is TRBJ1-3, the V gene TRBV14, with D possibly being TRBD1 (6 bases). This CDR3 is built from 14 residues. Trimming left V 6 bases short and J 5 bases short, with 14 bases between. The germline V gene encodes CDR1 SGHDN and CDR2 FVKESK. CDR3 nucleotides: TGTGCCAGCAGTCCTAGAGGACAGAGAAACACCATATATTTT. Translation: CASSPRGQRNTIYF. Supplemented by reference TRBV14 and TRBJ1-3, the full variable domain reads EAGVTQFPSHSVIEKGQTVTLRCDPISGHDNLYWYRRVMGKEIKFLLHFVKESKQDESGMPNNRFLAERTGGTYSTLKVQPAELEDSGVYFCASSPRGQRNTIYFGEGSWLTVV.

The J gene is TRBJ2-1, the V gene TRBV9; TRBD1 agrees at 9 bases. Germline CDR1 is SGDLS and CDR2 is YYNGEE. V lost 3 bases and J lost 4; bases outside the gene matches: 5. CDR3 length: 15 amino acids. CDR3 nucleotides: TGTGCCAGCAGCGCCTTACAGGGGGCATACAATGAGCAGTTCTTC. It translates to CASSALQGAYNEQFF.

The chain joins TRBV7-9 to TRBJ1-3; D gene unclear. In germline, CDR1 is SEHNR, CDR2 FQNEAQ (reference sequence). Trimming took off 5 bases at V and 0 bases at J, with 20 bases between the two ends. This CDR3 contains 18 residues. As DNA, the CDR3 is TGTGCCAGCAGCCAAGGGTCGGGATCCCTGAGCTCTGGAAACACCATATATTTT. Amino acids: CASSQGSGSLSSGNTIYF.

The rearrangement uses TRBV4-2 and TRBJ2-3, with 10 bases that match TRBD2. The V gene's germline CDR1 is LGHNA and CDR2 YNFKEQ. J was trimmed by 5 bases and V by 4 bases; bases with no gene match: 12. This CDR3 is 17 amino acids long. DNA of the CDR3: TGTGCCAGCAGCCCGTCACTAGCGGGGTCCCGCATAGATACGCAGTATTTT. It yields the protein CASSPSLAGSRIDTQYF.

This chain uses TRBV9 with TRBJ2-2, with 7 bases that match TRBD2. V gave up 4 bases and J gave up 2 bases; unmatched junction bases: 2. The germline CDR1 and CDR2 sequences are SGDLS and YYNGEE. This CDR3 has 14 residues. The CDR3, as DNA: TGTGCCAGCAGCCCTAGCGGAAACACCGGGGAGCTGTTTTTT. It translates to CASSPSGNTGELFF.

The chain carries TRBV4-3 and TRBJ2-7; D gene ambiguous. The CDR3 is made up of 14 amino acids. The V end lost 2 bases, the J end lost 1 base, and 9 bases lay between the germline ends. Germline assignment: CDR1 LGHNA and CDR2 YSLEER. The CDR3 bases are TGCGCCAGCAGCCAACGTCTCGGTTCCTACGAGCAGTACTTC. It yields the protein CASSQRLGSYEQYF.

V is TRBV7-2 and J is TRBJ1-6; the D gene is possibly TRBD1 (6 bases). Germline CDR1 is SGHTA and CDR2 is FQGNSA. V was pared by 4 bases and J by 7 bases, with 11 bases between. This CDR3 spans 14 amino acids. This CDR3 is CASSSQGLNSPLHF. DNA for the CDR3: TGTGCCAGCAGCTCCCAGGGGCTCAATTCACCCCTCCACTTT.